These 15 T cell receptor beta chains came from one sample sequenced in a study of early T cells in non-severe SARS-CoV-2 infection (dated by TCRdb to about 2021). The library was made by 5' RACE. The sequencer was a NextSeq 500. TCRdb reanalyzed the raw reads on its own, using fastp at Q25 for trimming and MiXCR for clone calling, and kept in-frame beta chains. Rows with a matching CDR3 protein are joined into one entry that keeps the most common DNA and genes. The sample profile shows tens of thousands of distinct CDR3 sequences; around 6% of them were found once. 6.8% of the sample belongs to the ten largest clones. The sample comprised whole blood. Receptors originate from an adult who was a healthcare worker with PCR-confirmed SARS-CoV-2 infection or an uninfected control (not recorded which).

This clonotype was seen a few times. The J gene is TRBJ1-1, the V gene TRBV19; D unresolved. This CDR3 is 15 amino acids long. Germline values: CDR1 LNHDA, CDR2 SQIVND (reference sequence). The V end was cut by 3 bases, the J end by 2 bases, with 13 bases between. In DNA, the CDR3 is TGTGCCAGTAGTATTGGTACAGAAGTAAACACTGAAGCTTTCTTT. Amino acids: CASSIGTEVNTEAFF.

The gene calls are TRBV5-6 and TRBJ2-5; TRBD2 aligns across 10 bases. The V gene end was trimmed by 3 bases and the J gene end by 4 bases; junction bases not matched to a gene: 3. In germline, CDR1 is SGHDT, CDR2 YYEEEE. This CDR3 region has 14 residues. The CDR3 here is CASSSTSGIETQYF. CDR3 coding DNA: TGTGCCAGCAGCTCAACTAGCGGGATAGAGACCCAGTACTTC.

The rearrangement joins TRBV6-1 to TRBJ2-7; the match to TRBD1 covers 9 bases. CDR1 is MNHNS, CDR2 SASEGT, per germline. The V and J ends lost 6 bases and 4 bases, in that order; junction bases with no gene match: 7. This CDR3 contains 14 residues. Written as DNA, the CDR3 is TGTGCCAGCAGCCGACAGGGGGTCTTTTACGAGCAGTACTTC. Protein sequence: CASSRQGVFYEQYF.

This clonotype showed up just a few times. V is TRBV12-3 or TRBV12-4 and J is TRBJ1-1, with a tentative D call TRBD1 (5 bases). V dropped 3 bases and J dropped 6 bases, with 14 bases sitting between them. This CDR3 spans 14 amino acids. CDR3 in DNA: TGTGCCAGCAGTTTCCGGGACTTTCGCCCTGAAGCTTTCTTT. Protein product: CASSFRDFRPEAFF.

This clonotype was recorded at least ten times. This rearrangement joins TRBV6-1 to TRBJ2-7; 8 bases are a match to TRBD2. The CDR3 totals 16 residues. V shed 2 bases, J shed 5 bases, and the junction held 11 bases outside the gene matches. From germline, CDR1 is MNHNS and CDR2 SASEGT. The CDR3, as DNA: TGTGCCAGCAGTGAAAGCCCCGGGACTAGGGTTAACGAGCAGTACTTC. This codes for CASSESPGTRVNEQYF.

The V and J genes are TRBV3-1 and TRBJ2-4, with 11 bases fitting TRBD2. J was trimmed by 6 bases and V by 4 bases; bases with no gene match: 8. Germline V gives CDR1 LGHDT, CDR2 YNNKEL (reference sequence). This CDR3 is 16 amino acids long. The CDR3 sequence is CASSRVAGGRGNIQYF. The CDR3 DNA sequence: TGTGCCAGCAGCCGGGTAGCGGGAGGGCGGGGAAACATTCAGTACTTC.

This clonotype turned up a few times. The chain joins TRBV20-1 to TRBJ2-7, with 11 bases that match TRBD1. The germline CDR1 and CDR2 sequences are DFQATT and SNEGSKA (reference sequence). CDR3 length: 15 amino acids. The trim removed 5 bases at V and 4 bases at J, leaving 10 bases unmatched. The CDR3 DNA reads TGCAGTGCTGATTCACCGGGACAGGGGGTTTACGAGCAGTACTTC. The encoded protein is CSADSPGQGVYEQYF.

This clonotype was counted at least ten times. This sequence joins TRBV5-5 and TRBJ1-2; tentatively, D is TRBD1 (6 bases). Germline V lookup: CDR1 SGHKS, CDR2 YYEKEE (reference sequence). The length of the CDR3 is 15 residues. V was trimmed by 0 bases and J by 6 bases, leaving 15 bases between them. The CDR3 DNA sequence: TGTGCCAGCAGCTTGGTTACAGGGAGGAAGGATGGCTACACCTTC. Its protein is CASSLVTGRKDGYTF.

This clonotype was seen many times. The genes are TRBV5-6 and TRBJ2-7, with D unclear. The CDR3 covers 13 residues. V was clipped by 4 bases and J by 0 bases, with 8 bases between them. Germline V lookup: CDR1 SGHDT, CDR2 YYEEEE. The CDR3: CASSLGRSYEQYF. DNA of the CDR3: TGTGCCAGCAGCCTGGGCCGCTCCTACGAGCAGTACTTC.

This clonotype appeared many times. J is TRBJ1-2 and V is TRBV19, with D unresolved. Germline loops: CDR1 LNHDA, CDR2 SQIVND (reference sequence). V was shortened by 5 bases and J by 0 bases, with 4 bases between the two germline ends. The CDR3 covers 12 residues. The DNA for the CDR3 is TGTGCCAGTAGTGCCACTAACTATGGCTACACCTTC. Protein product: CASSATNYGYTF.

This clonotype was found a few times. At one boundary the junction diverges from the germline segment, which might be a read error. V and J are TRBV19 and TRBJ2-1, with a weak D call TRBD2 (7 bases). The CDR3 contains 15 residues. Germline CDR1 is LNHDA and CDR2 is SQIVND (reference sequence). CDR3 sequence (DNA): TGTGCCAGTAAAAACGGGGGGCCCTCCGACAATGAGCAGTTCTTC. Encoded protein: CASKNGGPSDNEQFF.

This clonotype appeared many times. The chain has TRBV11-3 and TRBJ2-1; maybe TRBD2 (6 bases). This CDR3 has 13 residues. Germline CDR1 SGHNT, CDR2 YENEEA. Trimming shortened V by 6 bases and J by 14 bases, and 20 bases separated the two germline ends. The CDR3 loop reads CASSLRRGSLKFF. The DNA for the CDR3 is TGTGCCAGCAGTCTAAGGAGGGGCTCCCTGAAGTTCTTC.

This clonotype was found many times. V is TRBV20-1 and J is TRBJ1-5; 9 nucleotides agree with TRBD1. CDR1 and CDR2 (germline): DFQATT, SNEGSKA (reference sequence). The CDR3 runs to 16 residues. Unmatched junction bases numbered 12, after V lost 0 bases and J lost 9 bases. CDR3 nucleotides: TGCAGTGCTAGAGATATTACGGGACAGGGTGCCCGGCCCCAGCATTTT. Translated: CSARDITGQGARPQHF.

This clonotype was seen ten or more times. J is TRBJ1-1 and V is TRBV18; D gene ambiguous. This CDR3 has 13 residues. Trimming removed 2 bases at V and 13 bases at J, with 17 bases between. CDR1 and CDR2 from the germline V gene are KGHSH and LQKENI. This CDR3 reads CASSPWEREHDFF. In DNA form, the CDR3 reads TGTGCCAGCTCACCATGGGAAAGGGAACATGATTTCTTT. Together with reference TRBV18 and TRBJ1-1, the CDR3 gives the full variable domain: NAGVMQNPRHLVRRRGQEARLRCSPMKGHSHVYWYRQLPEEGLKFMVYLQKENIIDESGMPKERFSAEFPKEGPSILRIQQVVRGDSAAYFCASSPWEREHDFFGQGTRLTVV.

V usage is TRBV20-1 and J usage is TRBJ2-7; D remains unclear. With 3 bases removed from V and 3 bases from J, the gap between germline ends came to 15 bases. This CDR3 region has 14 residues. Germline V gene data show CDR1 as DFQATT and CDR2 as SNEGSKA (reference sequence). CDR3 region: CSARDGRFNYEQYF. For the CDR3, the DNA is TGCAGTGCTAGGGACGGACGATTCAACTACGAGCAGTACTTC.